This is a list of T cell receptor beta chains from one sample in a study of blood T cell repertoires in COVID-19. Generated by immunoSEQ multiplex PCR, the TCRdb table keeps only in-frame clones and is missing some. The sample consists of 390,000 or so clones, around 87% of them appearing once. Sequencing input: peripheral blood. These receptors were obtained from a woman aged 25 to 39 with COVID-19, enrolled during active disease. Each CDR3 is given with its conserved first and last residue. The D gene is left open where the match is weak. Rows give clone size only sometimes, using once, few, many, or a class for an expanded clone.

j_gene,v_gene,d_gene,abundance,CDR3aa,CDR3nt
TRBJ2-1,TRBV7-3,TRBD1,.,CASSRKTGTDEQFF,TGTGCCAGCAGCCGAAAGACAGGGACCGATGAGCAGTTCTTC
TRBJ2-7,TRBV6-5,.,.,CASSYSRGRGEQYF,TGTGCCAGCAGTTACTCCAGGGGTCGGGGAGAGCAGTACTTC
TRBJ1-2,TRBV4-3,.,.,CASSQDSRGYYGYTF,TGCGCCAGCAGCCAAGATAGTAGGGGTTACTATGGCTACACCTTC
TRBJ2-2,TRBV27,TRBD2,.,CASNSGLGGELFF,TGTGCCAGCAATAGCGGGTTGGGCGGGGAGCTGTTTTTT
TRBJ2-3,TRBV7-2,.,.,CASSPTWLAGRQYF,TGTGCCAGCAGCCCAACGTGGCTAGCCGGGAGGCAGTATTTT
TRBJ2-7,TRBV5-1,.,.,CASSLNGGYEQYF,TGCGCCAGCAGCTTGAACGGGGGCTACGAGCAGTACTTC
TRBJ2-5,TRBV5-4,.,.,CASSWTGTQTQYF,TGTGCCAGCAGCTGGACGGGGACTCAGACCCAGTACTTC
TRBJ1-2,TRBV19,.,once,CASSPGGRNYGYTF,TGTGCCAGTAGTCCTGGCGGGAGGAACTATGGCTACACCTTC
TRBJ2-2,TRBV2,TRBD2,.,CASALAGGPGGELFF,TGTGCCAGCGCCCTGGCGGGAGGGCCCGGCGGGGAGCTGTTTTTT
TRBJ2-7,TRBV27,TRBD1,.,CASRRWDRGSEQYF,TGTGCCAGCAGACGATGGGACAGGGGTTCCGAGCAGTACTTC
TRBJ2-2,TRBV9,TRBD1,.,CASSLRTGVNTGELFF,TGTGCCAGCAGCCTTAGGACAGGGGTGAACACCGGGGAGCTGTTTTTT
TRBJ2-2,TRBV15,.,once,CATSRQLYDSRLPNTGELFF,TGTGCCACCAGCAGACAACTATACGATTCACGACTCCCGAACACCGGGGAGCTGTTTTTT
TRBJ2-5,TRBV27,.,.,CASSFTGKGETQYF,TGTGCCAGCAGCTTCACAGGGAAGGGGGAGACCCAGTACTTC
TRBJ2-1,TRBV7-9,.,.,CASSLGGLNSNNEQFF,TGTGCCAGCAGCTTAGGCGGGCTCAACTCTAACAATGAGCAGTTCTTC
TRBJ2-7,TRBV28,TRBD1,.,CASSSLGTGGVQQYF,TGTGCCAGCAGTTCACTCGGGACAGGGGGCGTACAGCAGTACTTC
TRBJ2-2,TRBV4-3,TRBD1,.,CASSPRGGTSANTGELFF,TGCGCCAGCAGCCCAAGAGGGGGCACTAGTGCGAACACCGGGGAGCTGTTTTTT
TRBJ1-5,TRBV2,.,few,CASGRTVAGPQPQHF,TGTGCCAGCGGGCGGACAGTTGCTGGTCCTCAGCCCCAGCATTTT
TRBJ1-2,TRBV6-2/TRBV6-3,.,once,CASSSSRGKGGYTF,TGTGCCAGCAGTTCCAGCCGGGGAAAGGGTGGCTACACCTTC